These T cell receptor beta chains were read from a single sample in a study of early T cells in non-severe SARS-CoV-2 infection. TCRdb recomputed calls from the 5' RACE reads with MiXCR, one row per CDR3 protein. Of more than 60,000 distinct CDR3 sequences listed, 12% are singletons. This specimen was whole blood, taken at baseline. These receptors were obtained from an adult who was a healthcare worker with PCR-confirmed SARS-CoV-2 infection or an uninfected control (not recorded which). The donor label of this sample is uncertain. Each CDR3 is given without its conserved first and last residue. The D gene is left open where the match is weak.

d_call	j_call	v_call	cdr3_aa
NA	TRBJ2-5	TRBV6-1	ASSPTGYGEAQY
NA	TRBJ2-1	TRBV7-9	ASSLRRGNEQF
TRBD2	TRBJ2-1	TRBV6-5	ASRKGTSGGNEQF
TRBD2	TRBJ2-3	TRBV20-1	SARFGGTASTDTQY
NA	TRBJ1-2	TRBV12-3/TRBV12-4	ASSFSSDINYGYT
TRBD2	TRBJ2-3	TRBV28	ASSSGLAGPRTDTQY
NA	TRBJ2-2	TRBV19	ASSSQVNTGELF
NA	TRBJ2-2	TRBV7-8	ASILGTANTGELF
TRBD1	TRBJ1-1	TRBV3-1	ASSQDRDSQGNTEAF
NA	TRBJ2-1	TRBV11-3	ASSLNSINEQF
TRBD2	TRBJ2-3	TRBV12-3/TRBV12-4	ASSGGIGRDTQY
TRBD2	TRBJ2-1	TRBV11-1	ASRTTSGGSYNEQF
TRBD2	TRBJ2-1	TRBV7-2	ASSLGRRGGTGSYNEQF
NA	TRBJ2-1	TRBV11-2	ASSLHGGGGGDEQF
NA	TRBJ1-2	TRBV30	AWSGGAGGYT
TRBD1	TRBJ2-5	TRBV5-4	ASSTGQGQETQY